Presented here are 18 T cell receptor beta chains from one specimen sequenced in a study of shared clonotypes between healthy human individuals (dated by TCRdb to the early 2020s). The library came from the immunoSEQ multiplex PCR assay. TCRdb's version of the immuneACCESS table is confined to in-frame rearrangements and falls short of the full clone set. An unresolved V gene accounts for under half of the shortfall where checked; the remainder is of unknown origin. The sample table contains around 450,000 clones; only one count was recorded for about 85% of them. The ten most abundant clones make up approximately 13% of the sample. Specimen: PBMCs. These receptors all stem from a woman aged 40 to 50 in good health. Some clones in this sample may be carry-over from other donors' samples.

This chain joins TRBV2 and TRBJ1-1; D unclear. The CDR3 loop spans 13 amino acids. Germline V CDR1 and CDR2: SNHLY, FYNNEI. Deletions cut 2 bases from V and 4 bases from J, with 8 bases between. The CDR3 DNA sequence: TGTGCCAGCAGTGAAATCGCCAGCACTGAAGCTTTCTTT. Residues: CASSEIASTEAFF.

The gene calls are TRBV11-3 and TRBJ2-1; no clear D gene. Between the trimmed V and J ends, which lost 1 base and 9 bases, there was a span of 10 bases. The germline V gene encodes CDR1 SGHNT and CDR2 YENEEA. The CDR3 length is 13 residues. The CDR3 sequence is CASSLADPGEQFF. As DNA, the CDR3 is TGTGCCAGCAGCTTAGCCGACCCTGGTGAGCAGTTCTTC.

Turning to this clone: A far larger clone differs by one base, so this is likely a read error. The same CDR3 can be traced to other DNA sequences in this sample. This chain joins TRBV29-1 and TRBJ1-2; D gene ambiguous. The CDR3 is made up of 11 amino acids. CDR1 and CDR2 (germline): SQVTM, ANQGSEA. Trimming left V 7 bases short and J 2 bases short, with 8 bases between. CDR3 sequence: CSESSNYGYTF. Written as DNA, the CDR3 is TGCAGCGAGTCTTCAAACTATGGCTACACCTTC.

Points on this clone: This may be a read error, as it is one base from a much larger clone. The V gene is TRBV6-6, the J gene TRBJ1-2; D ambiguous. The germline V gene encodes CDR1 MNHNY and CDR2 SVGAGI (reference sequence). The CDR3 is 13 amino acids. The CDR3 DNA reads TGTGCCAGCAGTCCCTCACCCAACTATGGCTACGCCTTC. This encodes CASSPSPNYGYAF.

This chain uses TRBV18 with TRBJ2-2; 11 bases are a match to TRBD1. Germline assignment: CDR1 KGHSH and CDR2 LQKENI. This CDR3 comprises 16 residues. Unmatched junction bases numbered 6, after V lost 2 bases and J lost 7 bases. CDR3 coding DNA: TGTGCCAGCTCACCATGGACAGGGGGCAGTAGCGGGGAGCTGTTTTTT. Encoded protein: CASSPWTGGSSGELFF.

V is TRBV6-6 and J is TRBJ2-5; D might be TRBD1 (5 bases). Trimming removed 10 bases at V and 1 base at J, with 16 bases between. CDR1 and CDR2 (germline): MNHNY, SVGAGI (reference sequence). There are 14 residues in the CDR3. Here the CDR3 DNA reads TGTGCCACAGAAAAGGGGTCGTTCCAAGAGACCCAGTACTTC. This codes for CATEKGSFQETQYF.

The chain is built from TRBV21-1 and TRBJ2-5; whether TRBD1, the table's D call, matches the DNA was not checked. TRBV21-1 is described as a pseudogene. This CDR3 comprises 14 residues. CDR3 bases: TGTGCCAGCAGCAAGACAGGGGGCTGGGAGACCCAGTACTTC. Protein: CASSKTGGWETQYF.

The chain recombines TRBV5-1 with TRBJ2-1, with D perhaps given as TRBD1 or TRBD2 (6 bases each). Looked up from germline, CDR1 is SGHRS and CDR2 is YFSETQ. This CDR3 region has 13 residues. Trimming took off 2 bases at V and 5 bases at J, with 8 bases between the two ends. This CDR3 is CASSFGGNNEQFF. CDR3 coding DNA: TGCGCCAGCAGCTTCGGGGGCAACAATGAGCAGTTCTTC.

This chain joins TRBV27 and TRBJ2-2; 7 positions match TRBD2. Germline V lookup: CDR1 MNHEY, CDR2 SMNVEV (reference sequence). The CDR3 has 18 amino acids. Losses at the gene ends were 1 base for V and 2 bases for J; bases not matched to a gene: 10. The CDR3 reads CASSLFAGTNRNTGELFF. The DNA for the CDR3 is TGTGCCAGCAGTTTATTTGCAGGGACTAACCGAAACACCGGGGAGCTGTTTTTT.

The rearrangement links TRBV5-4 to TRBJ2-3; 10 bases fit TRBD2. After removal of 2 bases from V and 1 base from J, the junction contained 4 bases not matched to a gene. This CDR3 has 16 residues. Germline V CDR1 and CDR2: SGHNT, YYREEE (reference sequence). The CDR3 here is CASSFPSGSGTDTQYF. The CDR3 DNA is TGTGCCAGCAGCTTCCCTAGCGGGAGCGGCACAGATACGCAGTATTTT.

J is TRBJ2-7 and V is TRBV30; 12 bases map to TRBD2. Germline V CDR1 and CDR2: GTSNPN, SVGIG (reference sequence). V lost 3 bases to trimming and J lost 4 bases; unmatched junction nucleotides: 4. This CDR3 has 14 residues. The CDR3 protein is CAWSETSGSYEQYF. The CDR3 coding sequence is TGTGCCTGGAGCGAGACTAGCGGGAGTTACGAGCAGTACTTC.

The chain is built from TRBV5-1 and TRBJ2-6; weak D call: TRBD1 (6 bases). This CDR3 region has 17 residues. The germline V gene has CDR1 SGHRS and CDR2 YFSETQ. V gave up 3 bases and J gave up 4 bases, with 17 bases separating them. This chain's CDR3 is CASSYTGNLVGANVLTF. As DNA, the CDR3 is TGCGCCAGCAGCTATACAGGGAACCTCGTGGGGGCCAACGTCCTGACTTTC.

The J gene is TRBJ2-1, the V gene TRBV7-8; 9 bases line up with TRBD2. Trimming cost V 3 bases and J 0 bases; bases outside gene matches: 9. The germline CDR1 and CDR2 sequences are SGHVS and FQNEAQ. This CDR3 has 18 amino acids. The CDR3 sequence is CASSFKREVPSSYNEQFF. DNA for the CDR3: TGTGCCAGCAGCTTCAAGCGGGAGGTCCCTAGCTCCTACAATGAGCAGTTCTTC. The variable domain in full, completed from reference TRBV7-8 and TRBJ2-1, reads GAGVSQSPRYKVAKRGQDVALRCDPISGHVSLFWYQQALGQGPEFLTYFQNEAQLDKSGLPSDRFFAERPEGSVSTLKIQRTQQEDSAVYLCASSFKREVPSSYNEQFFGPGTRLTVL.

The chain employs TRBV29-1 and TRBJ2-1; TRBD2 aligns across 7 bases. Per the germline V gene, CDR1 is SQVTM and CDR2 is ANQGSEA. CDR3 length equals 15 residues. J gave up 3 bases and V 2 bases, and 7 bases lay outside the gene matches. The CDR3 region is CSVEKREEYYNEQFF. The CDR3 region has the DNA TGCAGCGTTGAAAAACGGGAGGAATACTACAATGAGCAGTTCTTC.

The genes are TRBV7-3 and TRBJ2-1, with D possibly being TRBD1 or TRBD2 (5 bases each). Germline CDR1 is SGHTA and CDR2 is FQGTGA. The CDR3 runs 14 residues. Trimming left V 4 bases short and J 12 bases short, with 19 bases between. The CDR3 DNA reads as TGTGCCAGCAGCTCCCGGGACGCCAAGGCGGGGCAGTTCTTC. Protein product: CASSSRDAKAGQFF.

The chain carries TRBV5-6 and TRBJ1-1; D is perhaps TRBD1 (6 bases). Germline V CDR1 and CDR2: SGHDT, YYEEEE. Between the trimmed V and J ends, which lost 4 bases and 1 base, there was a span of 11 bases. The CDR3 consists of 14 residues. The CDR3 spells CASSKTGRNTEAFF. CDR3 DNA sequence: TGTGCCAGCAGCAAAACAGGGCGGAACACTGAAGCTTTCTTT.

This clone was detected ten times or more. V gene TRBV7-2 combines with J gene TRBJ1-1; D not certain. Trimming took 0 bases from V and 5 from J, leaving 7 bases between them. Germline V lookup: CDR1 SGHTA, CDR2 FQGNSA. This CDR3 comprises 13 residues. CDR3 DNA sequence: TGTGCCAGCAGCTTAGCAGGGAGGACTGAAGCTTTCTTT. It yields the protein CASSLAGRTEAFF.

The rearrangement joins TRBV28 to TRBJ2-7; D is tentatively TRBD1 or TRBD2 (6 bases each). Per the germline V gene, CDR1 is MDHEN and CDR2 is SYDVKM. This CDR3 contains 14 residues. V lost 4 bases and J lost 2, with 12 bases in between. The CDR3 protein is CASSSRRGAYEQYF. The CDR3 DNA sequence: TGTGCCAGCAGTTCACGTAGGGGGGCCTACGAGCAGTACTTC.